This T cell receptor beta chain was captured in a study of T cells in Graves' hyperthyroidism and ophthalmopathy. In regard to this clonotype: As yet, its antigen is unknown.

Reasons for excluding patients were uncontrolled infection, other autoimmune disease, pregnancy or lactation. Study-wide results and caveats: The blood repertoire included most of the expanded thyroid clonotypes above 0.001. It was a median approximately 6.9 months before onset that the model predicted ophthalmopathy.

Amplification yielded TCR beta CDR3 regions, with RNA transcripts as the source. Carried out on the TCR CDR3, a first-round RT-PCR used the HTBI primer set. MiXCR was run by TCRdb on the multiplex PCR reads, yielding one entry per CDR3 protein. The sample shows approximately 570,000 distinct CDR3 sequences, just under 20% of them seen only once. CDR1 is SGHVS, CDR2 FQNEAQ, per germline. This CDR3 is built from 15 residues. J gave up 5 bases and V 1 base, and 8 bases lay outside the gene matches. The V call is TRBV7-8, the J call TRBJ2-7; TRBD2 aligns across 7 bases. This clonotype was obtained from a middle-aged man with Graves' ophthalmopathy. Sequenced sample: blood. The CDR3 bases are TGTGCCAGCAGCTTAGGTCGCGGGAGTCCCGACGAGCAGTACTTC. This encodes CASSLGRGSPDEQYF.